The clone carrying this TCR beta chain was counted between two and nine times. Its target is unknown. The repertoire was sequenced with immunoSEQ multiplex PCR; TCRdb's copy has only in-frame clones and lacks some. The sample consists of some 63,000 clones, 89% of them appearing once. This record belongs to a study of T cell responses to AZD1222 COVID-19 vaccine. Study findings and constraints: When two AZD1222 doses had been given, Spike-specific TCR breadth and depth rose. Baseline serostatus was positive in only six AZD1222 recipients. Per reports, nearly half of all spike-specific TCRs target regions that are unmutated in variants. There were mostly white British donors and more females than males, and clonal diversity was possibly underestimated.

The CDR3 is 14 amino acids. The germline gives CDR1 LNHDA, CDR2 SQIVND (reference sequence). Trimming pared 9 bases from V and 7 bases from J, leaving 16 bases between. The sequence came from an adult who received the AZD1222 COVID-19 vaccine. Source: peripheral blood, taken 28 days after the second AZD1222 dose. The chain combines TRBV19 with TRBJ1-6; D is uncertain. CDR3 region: CASRQRRYNSPLHF. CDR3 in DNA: TGTGCCAGCAGACAAAGACGGTACAATTCACCCCTCCACTTT.